The TCR beta chain described here comes from a study of blood T cell repertoires in COVID-19. Overall study: COVID-19 samples collected from the United States, Italy and Spain covered acute and convalescent phases. PBMCs, B-cell-depleted T cells, or T cells provided the cDNA or gDNA that made up the material.

Original analysis: Amplification from reference gene primers served as the basis for estimated nucleated cell counts. Produced via immunoSEQ multiplex PCR; TCRdb's table is partial and in-frame only. V, J and clone size derive from that table, while D and trimming were established from the DNA sequence. The sample yields about 140,000 clones, around 87% seen once. Germline CDR1 reads LNHDA; CDR2 reads SQIVND (reference sequence). Trimming cost V 3 bases and J 7 bases, with 16 bases left between them. This CDR3 contains 16 residues. J is TRBJ1-6 and V is TRBV19; no reliable D call. The sample was peripheral blood. The TCR comes from a human donor in a cohort sampled during active COVID-19. The CDR3 DNA follows: TGTGCCAGTAGTATCCTTTTTGACGGGTGGAATTCACCCCTCCACTTT. Translating it yields CASSILFDGWNSPLHF.